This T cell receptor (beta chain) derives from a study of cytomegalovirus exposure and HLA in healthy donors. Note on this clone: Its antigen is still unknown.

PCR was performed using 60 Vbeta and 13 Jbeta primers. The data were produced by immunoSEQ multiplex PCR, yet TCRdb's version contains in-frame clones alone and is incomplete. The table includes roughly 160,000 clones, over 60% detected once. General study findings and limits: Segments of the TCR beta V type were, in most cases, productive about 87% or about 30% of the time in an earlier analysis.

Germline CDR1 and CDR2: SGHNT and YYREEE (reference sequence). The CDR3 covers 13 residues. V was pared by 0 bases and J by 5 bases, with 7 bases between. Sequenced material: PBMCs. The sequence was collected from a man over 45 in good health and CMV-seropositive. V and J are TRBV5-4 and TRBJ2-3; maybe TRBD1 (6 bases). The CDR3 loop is CASSLEGVDTQYF. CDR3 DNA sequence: TGTGCCAGCAGCTTGGAGGGGGTAGATACGCAGTATTTT.